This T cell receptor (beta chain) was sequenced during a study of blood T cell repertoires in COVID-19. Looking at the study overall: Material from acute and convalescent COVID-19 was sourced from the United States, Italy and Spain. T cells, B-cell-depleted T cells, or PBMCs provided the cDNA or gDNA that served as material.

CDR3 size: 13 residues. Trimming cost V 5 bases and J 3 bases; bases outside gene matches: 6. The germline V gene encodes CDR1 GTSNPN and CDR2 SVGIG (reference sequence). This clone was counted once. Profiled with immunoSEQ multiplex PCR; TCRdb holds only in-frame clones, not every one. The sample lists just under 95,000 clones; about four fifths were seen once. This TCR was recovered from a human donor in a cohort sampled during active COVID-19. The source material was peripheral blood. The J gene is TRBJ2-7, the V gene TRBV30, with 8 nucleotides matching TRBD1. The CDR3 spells CAWERTGIYEQYF. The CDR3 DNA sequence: TGTGCCTGGGAGAGGACAGGGATCTACGAGCAGTACTTC.